These T cell receptor beta chains were read from a single sample in a study of immune heterogeneity within non-small cell lung tumors. Using its own MiXCR run on the multiplex PCR reads, TCRdb lists one record per CDR3 protein. The table shows some 9,800 distinct CDR3 sequences, with around a sixth occurring only once. The sequenced sample consisted of lung tumor tissue. These receptors originate from a man aged 40-55 years with non-small cell lung cancer. Each CDR3 is given with its conserved first and last residue. D genes are given only for firm matches. Part of the rows lack a size; the others show once, few, many or a class for expanded clones.

d_call | j_call | v_call | clone_size | cdr3_aa | cdr3_nt
- | TRBJ1-1 | TRBV7-9 | many | CASSDIRGLGTEAFF | TGTGCCAGCAGCGACATACGGGGATTGGGGACTGAAGCTTTCTTT
TRBD1 | TRBJ1-5 | TRBV20-1 | - | CSAREGTGISNQPQHF | TGCAGTGCCCGGGAGGGGACAGGGATTAGCAATCAGCCCCAGCATTTT
- | TRBJ2-3 | TRBV5-4 | - | CASSFDSTDTQYF | TGTGCCAGCAGCTTCGACAGCACAGATACGCAGTATTTT
- | TRBJ1-2 | TRBV13 | medium-sized | CASSMGRLGYGYTF | TGTGCCAGCAGCATGGGCCGTCTCGGCTATGGCTACACCTTC
TRBD1 | TRBJ2-7 | TRBV7-2 | - | CASSLDQGAYEQYF | TGTGCCAGCAGCTTAGACCAGGGGGCATACGAGCAGTACTTC
TRBD1 | TRBJ1-1 | TRBV5-1 | many | CASRPGQIMNTEAFF | TGCGCCAGCAGACCGGGACAGATTATGAACACTGAAGCTTTCTTT
- | TRBJ2-3 | TRBV5-1 | many | CASRQVTDTQYF | TGCGCCAGCCGACAGGTCACAGATACGCAGTATTTT
- | TRBJ2-5 | TRBV18 | many | CASKIQETQYF | TGTGCCAGCAAGATTCAAGAGACCCAGTACTTC
- | TRBJ1-6 | TRBV27 | medium-sized | CASMALGSSYNSPLHF | TGTGCCAGCATGGCCCTTGGAAGCTCCTATAATTCACCCCTCCACTTT
TRBD1 | TRBJ1-6 | TRBV5-4 | - | CASSTQGGDSPLHF | TGTGCCAGCAGCACCCAGGGGGGGGATTCACCCCTCCACTTT
- | TRBJ1-1 | TRBV7-9 | many | CASSLAMVGRGTEAFF | TGTGCCAGCAGCTTAGCGATGGTCGGCCGAGGCACTGAAGCTTTCTTT
TRBD2 | TRBJ2-3 | TRBV5-1 | many | CASSLASILAGLVDTQYF | TGCGCCAGCAGCTTGGCCTCAATACTAGCGGGACTAGTAGATACGCAGTATTTT
- | TRBJ1-1 | TRBV20-1 | many | CSAGRGGANTEAFF | TGCAGTGCGGGGAGAGGAGGGGCGAACACTGAAGCTTTCTTT
- | TRBJ1-2 | TRBV20-1 | medium-sized | CSASPQIYGGYTF | TGCAGTGCTAGCCCACAGATCTATGGTGGCTACACCTTC
- | TRBJ1-1 | TRBV20-1 | many | CSATSGGTEAFF | TGCAGTGCTACGTCGGGGGGTACTGAAGCTTTCTTT
- | TRBJ1-6 | TRBV11-2 | medium-sized | CASSRDISGSRSNSPLHF | TGTGCCAGCAGCCGAGATATCTCGGGGAGTCGGTCTAATTCACCCCTCCACTTT
- | TRBJ2-4 | TRBV4-3 | - | CASSQEAGEPAKNIQYF | TGCGCCAGCAGCCAAGAGGCAGGGGAACCAGCCAAAAACATTCAGTACTTC
- | TRBJ1-2 | TRBV28 | medium-sized | CASSSGRILGNYGYTF | TGTGCCAGCAGTTCTGGACGTATCCTCGGGAACTATGGCTACACCTTC
- | TRBJ1-3 | TRBV5-5 | medium-sized | CASSSTSDAGNTIYF | TGTGCCAGCAGCTCTACCTCGGACGCTGGAAACACCATATATTTT
TRBD1 | TRBJ2-1 | TRBV10-3 | many | CAISESTGAYNEQFF | TGTGCCATCAGTGAATCTACAGGGGCCTACAATGAGCAGTTCTTC
TRBD1 | TRBJ1-6 | TRBV27 | - | CATRTGFNISPLHF | TGTGCCACCCGGACAGGGTTTAATATTTCACCCCTCCACTTT
- | TRBJ2-6 | TRBV20-1 | many | CSAGGSSGANVLTF | TGCAGTGCTGGGGGGAGCTCTGGGGCCAACGTCCTGACTTTC
- | TRBJ2-1 | TRBV28 | - | CASNRDVEGEQFF | TGTGCCAGCAACCGGGACGTAGAGGGTGAGCAGTTCTTC
- | TRBJ1-1 | TRBV6-1 | - | CASSQQRNTESFF | TGTGCCAGCAGCCAACAGAGGAACACTGAATCTTTCTTT
- | TRBJ2-1 | TRBV20-1 | many | CSASTGRYNEQFF | TGCAGTGCTTCAACGGGACGCTACAATGAGCAGTTCTTC
TRBD1 | TRBJ1-4 | TRBV6-2/TRBV6-3 | medium-sized | CASSYRDSPNEKLFF | TGTGCCAGCAGTTACCGGGACAGCCCTAATGAAAAACTGTTTTTT
TRBD1 | TRBJ2-6 | TRBV18 | - | CASSRRQGRSGANVLTF | TGTGCCAGCTCACGAAGACAGGGACGCTCTGGGGCCAACGTCCTCACTTTC
- | TRBJ2-6 | TRBV5-1 | many | CASSLTVSSGANVLTF | TGCGCCAGCAGCTTGACAGTCAGCTCTGGGGCCAACGTCCTGACTTTC
- | TRBJ2-7 | TRBV28 | - | CASSLGLPKGYEQYF | TGTGCCAGCAGTCTCGGACTTCCCAAAGGCTACGAGCAGTACTTC
TRBD1 | TRBJ2-1 | TRBV5-1 | medium-sized | CASSLATGGMYNEQFF | TGCGCCAGCAGCTTGGCGACAGGGGGCATGTACAATGAGCAGTTCTTC
TRBD1 | TRBJ2-7 | TRBV6-1 | once | CTISPQPGQGAAQYF | TGTACCATCAGTCCGCAACCGGGACAGGGGGCAGCGCAGTACTTC
- | TRBJ2-1 | TRBV9 | many | CASSVSQAYNEQFF | TGTGCCAGCAGCGTATCCCAGGCCTACAATGAGCAGTTCTTC
- | TRBJ2-7 | TRBV6-2/TRBV6-3 | medium-sized | CASSSRSDEQYF | TGTGCCAGCAGTTCTCGTTCGGACGAGCAGTACTTC
TRBD2 | TRBJ2-1 | TRBV7-2 | many | CASSQTSVPYNEQFF | TGTGCCAGCAGCCAGACTAGCGTCCCGTACAATGAGCAGTTCTTC
TRBD1 | TRBJ2-5 | TRBV19 | medium-sized | CASSIGQGVPETQYF | TGTGCCAGTAGTATAGGACAGGGGGTCCCAGAGACCCAGTACTTC
TRBD1 | TRBJ2-7 | TRBV28 | - | CASGRTGAGEQYF | TGTGCCAGCGGCCGGACAGGGGCGGGGGAGCAGTACTTC
- | TRBJ2-7 | TRBV6-6 | many | CASSYSGSSYEQYF | TGTGCCAGCAGTTACTCGGGGAGCTCCTACGAGCAGTACTTC
TRBD1 | TRBJ1-6 | TRBV10-3 | medium-sized | CAISVGTVINSPLHF | TGTGCCATCAGTGTAGGGACAGTGATTAATTCACCCCTCCACTTT
- | TRBJ1-4 | TRBV7-9 | medium-sized | CASSFMGTNEKLFF | TGTGCCAGCAGCTTCATGGGGACCAATGAAAAACTGTTTTTT
TRBD2 | TRBJ2-7 | TRBV20-1 | - | CSASPLAGVSEQYF | TGCAGTGCTTCTCCCCTAGCGGGAGTGAGCGAGCAGTACTTC
- | TRBJ2-3 | TRBV6-1 | many | CASSQAGNTQYF | TGTGCCAGCAGTCAAGCTGGGAATACGCAGTATTTT
TRBD1 | TRBJ1-1 | TRBV12-3/TRBV12-4 | - | CASRTGGAGEAFF | TGTGCCAGCAGAACAGGGGGCGCGGGTGAAGCTTTCTTT
- | TRBJ1-3 | TRBV20-1 | medium-sized | CSARDQGENTIYF | TGCAGTGCTAGAGATCAAGGGGAAAACACCATATATTTT
- | TRBJ1-1 | TRBV20-1 | many | CSVDAPGDTEAFF | TGCAGTGTGGACGCCCCTGGGGACACTGAAGCTTTCTTT
- | TRBJ1-6 | TRBV3-1 | - | CASSQDQAYSPLHF | TGTGCCAGCAGCCAAGATCAAGCGTATTCACCCCTCCACTTT
- | TRBJ1-1 | TRBV20-1 | medium-sized | CSASKGTNTEAFF | TGCAGTGCTAGTAAGGGAACGAACACTGAAGCTTTCTTT
- | TRBJ1-1 | TRBV29-1 | many | CSVLTRGTEAFF | TGCAGCGTCTTAACTCGGGGCACTGAAGCTTTCTTT
TRBD1 | TRBJ2-7 | TRBV29-1 | many | CSVRRQGTEQYF | TGCAGCGTACGCCGACAGGGCACCGAGCAGTACTTC
- | TRBJ2-3 | TRBV11-2 | medium-sized | CASSPDSDTQYF | TGTGCCAGCAGCCCCGACTCAGATACGCAGTATTTT
- | TRBJ1-5 | TRBV6-2/TRBV6-3 | - | CSSNLDGGFKPQHF | TGTTCCAGCAATTTGGACGGGGGGTTTAAGCCCCAGCATTTT
- | TRBJ1-5 | TRBV4-3 | many | CASSQGMWGNQPQHF | TGCGCCAGCAGCCAAGGCATGTGGGGCAATCAGCCCCAGCATTTT
- | TRBJ2-7 | TRBV6-5 | medium-sized | CASSYLAGSSYEQYF | TGTGCCAGCAGTTACCTCGCCGGCAGCTCCTACGAGCAGTACTTC
TRBD2 | TRBJ2-5 | TRBV7-7 | - | CASSLEGGVRTQYF | TGTGCTAGCAGCTTAGAGGGAGGGGTGAGGACCCAGTACTTC
TRBD2 | TRBJ2-7 | TRBV5-1 | many | CASSLDGAGGSSYEQYF | TGCGCCAGCAGCTTGGACGGGGCGGGGGGGAGCTCCTACGAGCAGTACTTC
- | TRBJ1-2 | TRBV7-2 | medium-sized | CASSLSYGSYYGYTF | TGTGCCAGCAGCTTAAGCTACGGGTCGTACTATGGCTACACCTTC
- | TRBJ2-2 | TRBV18 | many | CASSSDRTGELFF | TGTGCCAGCTCATCAGACCGCACCGGGGAGCTGTTTTTT
TRBD2 | TRBJ2-1 | TRBV29-1 | many | CSVSGLAGGPSYNEQFF | TGCAGCGTTTCGGGACTAGCGGGAGGGCCGTCCTACAATGAGCAGTTCTTC
TRBD2 | TRBJ2-3 | TRBV10-3 | many | CASAGTSGIRGGDTQYF | TGTGCCAGCGCCGGGACTAGCGGGATAAGGGGTGGGGATACGCAGTATTTT
TRBD1 | TRBJ1-1 | TRBV12-3/TRBV12-4 | medium-sized | CASTRGRVNTEAFF | TGTGCCAGCACCAGGGGGCGGGTGAACACTGAAGCTTTCTTT
- | TRBJ1-3 | TRBV6-1 | medium-sized | CASSVVRGNTIYF | TGTGCCAGCAGTGTAGTTAGGGGAAACACCATATATTTT